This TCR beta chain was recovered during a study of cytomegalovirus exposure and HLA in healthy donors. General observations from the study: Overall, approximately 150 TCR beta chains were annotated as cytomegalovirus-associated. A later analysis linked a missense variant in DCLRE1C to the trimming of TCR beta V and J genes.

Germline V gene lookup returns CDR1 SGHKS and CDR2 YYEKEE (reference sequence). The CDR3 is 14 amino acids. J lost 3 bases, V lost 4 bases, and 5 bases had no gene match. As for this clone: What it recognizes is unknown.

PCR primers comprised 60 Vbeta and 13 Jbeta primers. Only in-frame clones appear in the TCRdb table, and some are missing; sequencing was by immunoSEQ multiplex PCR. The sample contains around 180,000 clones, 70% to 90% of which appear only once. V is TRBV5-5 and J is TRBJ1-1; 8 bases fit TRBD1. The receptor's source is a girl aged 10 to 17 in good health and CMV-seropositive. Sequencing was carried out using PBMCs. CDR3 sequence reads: CASSAGGRDTEAFF. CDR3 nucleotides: TGTGCCAGCAGCGCAGGGGGCCGGGACACTGAAGCTTTCTTT.